The entry below gives a single T cell receptor beta chain sequence along with its context. The data belong to a study of T cell responses to AZD1222 COVID-19 vaccine. Repertoires were generated with immunoSEQ multiplex PCR, while TCRdb's copy carries only in-frame clones and drops some. Among fewer than 85,000 clones listed, 87% were seen once. CDR1 and CDR2 (germline): LGHDT, YNNKEL (reference sequence). The CDR3 extends over 15 amino acids. The V gene lost 1 base and the J gene lost 1 base, with 8 bases spanning the gap. The source material was peripheral blood, sampled 28 days after the second AZD1222 dose. This TCR was recovered from an adult who received the AZD1222 COVID-19 vaccine. This sequence joins TRBV3-1 (or the pseudogene TRBV3-2) and TRBJ2-1; D call uncertain. The CDR3 loop is CASSQGPESYNEQFF. DNA of the CDR3: TGTGCCAGCAGCCAAGGTCCGGAGTCCTACAATGAGCAGTTCTTC.